The rows below give T cell receptor beta chains drawn from one sample of a study of T cell clones after liver transplantation. Sequenced by immunoSEQ multiplex PCR; TCRdb stores in-frame clones only, minus some. The table records more than 95,000 clones, just over 90% of them present only once. The sample consisted of CD4+ T cells from blood, taken 12 months after liver transplant. The receptors shown here come from a human patient who received a liver transplant. Some T cells here may be from the graft donor. Each CDR3 is given with its conserved first and last residue. A D gene is named only where the DNA matches it firmly. A clone size is listed for some rows: how often the clone was seen (once, few, many), or a class if it is expanded.

d_gene: TRBD1; j_gene: TRBJ2-7; v_gene: TRBV4-2; len: 14; abundance: -; CDR3nt: TGTGCCAGCAGTCCAGGGGGCAGTGGTTACGAGCAGTACTTC; CDR3aa: CASSPGGSGYEQYF
d_gene: -; j_gene: TRBJ2-7; v_gene: TRBV2; len: 12; abundance: -; CDR3nt: TGTGCCAGCCGAGCCATAGGGTACGAGCAGTACTTC; CDR3aa: CASRAIGYEQYF
d_gene: -; j_gene: TRBJ2-3; v_gene: TRBV29-1; len: 10; abundance: -; CDR3nt: TGCAGCGTCGGCACAGATACGCAGTATTTT; CDR3aa: CSVGTDTQYF
d_gene: -; j_gene: TRBJ1-4; v_gene: TRBV5-3; len: 14; abundance: -; CDR3nt: TGTGCCAGAAGCTGGGGGGAGATGGATGAAAAACTGTTTTTT; CDR3aa: CARSWGEMDEKLFF
d_gene: TRBD1; j_gene: TRBJ2-7; v_gene: TRBV15; len: 14; abundance: -; CDR3nt: TGTGCCACCAGCAGAGAAACAGGGGGGCACGAGCAGTACTTC; CDR3aa: CATSRETGGHEQYF
d_gene: -; j_gene: TRBJ1-1; v_gene: TRBV30; len: 12; abundance: -; CDR3nt: TGTGCCTGGAGAGCTCTTATCGCTGAAGCTTTCTTT; CDR3aa: CAWRALIAEAFF
d_gene: TRBD2; j_gene: TRBJ2-1; v_gene: TRBV6-1; len: 13; abundance: -; CDR3nt: TGTGCCAGCAGTCTGACTAGCAAGAATGAGCAGTTCTTC; CDR3aa: CASSLTSKNEQFF
d_gene: TRBD2; j_gene: TRBJ2-1; v_gene: TRBV7-3; len: 13; abundance: -; CDR3nt: TGTGCCAGCAGCTTAGAACCCGGGACTAGCGGGTTCTTC; CDR3aa: CASSLEPGTSGFF
d_gene: TRBD2; j_gene: TRBJ2-3; v_gene: TRBV5-1; len: 15; abundance: -; CDR3nt: TGCGCCAGCAGCTTCGCGGGAGCGGGCACAGATACGCAGTATTTT; CDR3aa: CASSFAGAGTDTQYF
d_gene: -; j_gene: TRBJ1-5; v_gene: TRBV27; len: 15; abundance: -; CDR3nt: TGTGCCAGCAGTTATATTTCCGGCACGGGGCAGCCCCAGCATTTT; CDR3aa: CASSYISGTGQPQHF
d_gene: -; j_gene: TRBJ1-1; v_gene: TRBV19; len: 13; abundance: -; CDR3nt: TGTGCCAGTAGTATTTCCCGGAACACTGAAGCTTTCTTT; CDR3aa: CASSISRNTEAFF
d_gene: -; j_gene: TRBJ2-3; v_gene: TRBV19; len: 14; abundance: -; CDR3nt: TGTGCCATCGGAGTTACAGGGAACCCAGATACGCAGTATTTT; CDR3aa: CAIGVTGNPDTQYF
d_gene: -; j_gene: TRBJ1-5; v_gene: TRBV10-3; len: 14; abundance: -; CDR3nt: TGTGCCATCAGTGGTGCTGTAGACAATCAGCCCCAGCATTTT; CDR3aa: CAISGAVDNQPQHF
d_gene: -; j_gene: TRBJ2-7; v_gene: TRBV6-5; len: 13; abundance: -; CDR3nt: TGTGCCAGCAGTTACAGCAGGGGCTACGAGCAGTACTTC; CDR3aa: CASSYSRGYEQYF
d_gene: -; j_gene: TRBJ2-5; v_gene: TRBV6-5; len: 13; abundance: -; CDR3nt: TGTGCCAGCAAAGGCGGGGGCCGGGAGACCCAGTACTTC; CDR3aa: CASKGGGRETQYF
d_gene: TRBD2; j_gene: TRBJ2-2; v_gene: TRBV11-3; len: 17; abundance: -; CDR3nt: TGTGCCAGTAACAGATATGGGCTAGCGGCGAACACCGGGGAGCTGTTTTTT; CDR3aa: CASNRYGLAANTGELFF
d_gene: -; j_gene: TRBJ2-5; v_gene: TRBV2; len: 13; abundance: -; CDR3nt: TGTGCCAGCAGCCCTCGGCGACAAGAGACCCAGTACTTC; CDR3aa: CASSPRRQETQYF
d_gene: -; j_gene: TRBJ2-7; v_gene: TRBV6-5; len: 13; abundance: -; CDR3nt: TGTGCCAGCAGCCGACAGGCCTCCTACGAGCAGTACTTC; CDR3aa: CASSRQASYEQYF
d_gene: -; j_gene: TRBJ1-1; v_gene: TRBV30; len: 14; abundance: once; CDR3nt: TGTGCCTGGAGAGACAGGCCCCCGAACACTGAAGCTTTCTTT; CDR3aa: CAWRDRPPNTEAFF
d_gene: -; j_gene: TRBJ2-6; v_gene: TRBV15; len: 17; abundance: -; CDR3nt: TGTGCCACCAGCAGAGTTTCTGGGCCCTCTGGGGCCAACGTCCTGACTTTC; CDR3aa: CATSRVSGPSGANVLTF
d_gene: TRBD1; j_gene: TRBJ2-7; v_gene: TRBV6-5; len: 12; abundance: -; CDR3nt: TGTGCCAGCAGGGGACAGTCCTACGAGCAGTACTTC; CDR3aa: CASRGQSYEQYF
d_gene: -; j_gene: TRBJ2-7; v_gene: TRBV18; len: 13; abundance: -; CDR3nt: TGTGCCAGCTCACGGGACTCTACCTACGAGCAGTACTTC; CDR3aa: CASSRDSTYEQYF
d_gene: -; j_gene: TRBJ2-5; v_gene: TRBV30; len: 14; abundance: -; CDR3nt: TGTGCCTGGAGTATAGGCGAGTTGGAAGAGACCCAGTACTTC; CDR3aa: CAWSIGELEETQYF
d_gene: -; j_gene: TRBJ1-4; v_gene: TRBV10-2; len: 11; abundance: once; CDR3nt: TGCGCCGTTTGGAGTAGTGAAAAACTGTTTTTT; CDR3aa: CAVWSSEKLFF
d_gene: -; j_gene: TRBJ1-1; v_gene: TRBV7-9; len: 14; abundance: -; CDR3nt: TGTGCCAGCAGACTAATTGGGGGGGACACTGAAGCTTTCTTT; CDR3aa: CASRLIGGDTEAFF
d_gene: -; j_gene: TRBJ1-4; v_gene: TRBV18; len: 13; abundance: -; CDR3nt: TGTGCCAGCTCAATCTATGGCAATGAAAAACTGTTTTTT; CDR3aa: CASSIYGNEKLFF
d_gene: -; j_gene: TRBJ2-3; v_gene: TRBV15; len: 18; abundance: -; CDR3nt: TGTGCCACCAGCAGAGATGAGATGTGGGGAAAGTCGGGAGATACGCAGTATTTT; CDR3aa: CATSRDEMWGKSGDTQYF
d_gene: TRBD1; j_gene: TRBJ2-7; v_gene: TRBV29-1; len: 13; abundance: -; CDR3nt: TGCAGCGTTGGGTCCTCGCGACAGGGCGAGCAGTACTTC; CDR3aa: CSVGSSRQGEQYF
d_gene: -; j_gene: TRBJ2-5; v_gene: TRBV10-2; len: 15; abundance: -; CDR3nt: TGCGCCAGCAGTGAAAGAGGCCAGGGGGGGGAGACCCAGTACTTC; CDR3aa: CASSERGQGGETQYF
d_gene: TRBD1; j_gene: TRBJ1-2; v_gene: TRBV28; len: 13; abundance: -; CDR3nt: TGTGCCAGCAGTTTACCGGGACAGAGAGGCTACACCTTC; CDR3aa: CASSLPGQRGYTF
d_gene: TRBD2; j_gene: TRBJ2-5; v_gene: TRBV29-1; len: 18; abundance: -; CDR3nt: TGCAGCGTTGAAAGAACCGGGACTAGCGGGAGACTACAAGAGACCCAGTACTTC; CDR3aa: CSVERTGTSGRLQETQYF
d_gene: TRBD2; j_gene: TRBJ2-2; v_gene: TRBV11-2; len: 16; abundance: -; CDR3nt: TGTGCCAGCAGCTCGACCGGACTAGCGGCCTCCGGGGAGCTGTTTTTT; CDR3aa: CASSSTGLAASGELFF
d_gene: -; j_gene: TRBJ2-7; v_gene: TRBV5-1; len: 12; abundance: once; CDR3nt: TGCGCCAGCAGCTTGCAGGGCCACGAGCAGTACTTC; CDR3aa: CASSLQGHEQYF
d_gene: -; j_gene: TRBJ2-1; v_gene: TRBV7-3; len: 12; abundance: -; CDR3nt: TGTGCCAGCAGCTTTGACTTGAATGAGCAGTTCTTC; CDR3aa: CASSFDLNEQFF
d_gene: TRBD1; j_gene: TRBJ2-3; v_gene: TRBV10-3; len: 15; abundance: -; CDR3nt: TGTGCCATCAGTGAGGCGGACAGGAGAACAGATACGCAGTATTTT; CDR3aa: CAISEADRRTDTQYF
d_gene: -; j_gene: TRBJ2-7; v_gene: TRBV23-1; len: 15; abundance: -; CDR3nt: TGCGCCAGCAGGGCTTCGGGGGCTTCGGACTACGAGCAGTACTTC; CDR3aa: CASRASGASDYEQYF
d_gene: -; j_gene: TRBJ2-7; v_gene: TRBV2; len: 15; abundance: -; CDR3nt: TGTGCCAGCAGTGAAGCCCAGGGAAGCTCCTACGAGCAGTACTTC; CDR3aa: CASSEAQGSSYEQYF